This T cell receptor beta chain derives from a study of Ad26.COV2.S vaccination and SARS-CoV-2 variants. The CDR3 is 15 amino acids. The V and J ends lost 6 bases and 2 bases, in that order; junction bases with no gene match: 7. Per the germline V gene, CDR1 is MNHEY and CDR2 is SMNVEV (reference sequence). Treatment here: some 19 received Ad26.COV2.S at low or high dose, single or two shots; about 5 received placebo; per-sample allocation not given. Each sample was drawn 63 days after the first injection (of vaccine or placebo). An Ad26 vector carrying the Wuhan-strain SARS-CoV-2 spike served as the vaccine. This table comes from immunoSEQ multiplex PCR, and its TCRdb copy is limited to in-frame clones, with some not included. The table records about 410,000 clones, approximately 91% of them present only once.

Sequencing used peripheral blood, obtained in a trial of Ad26.COV2.S vaccine versus placebo. This sequence originates from a person between 18 and 60 years old who received the Ad26.COV2.S COVID-19 vaccine or a placebo. J is TRBJ1-5 and V is TRBV27; 7 bases align to TRBD1. The CDR3 DNA reads TGTGCCAGCAGCTTTTTAGGGACAGGCAATCAGCCCCAGCATTTT. Residues: CASSFLGTGNQPQHF.